The clone carrying this T cell receptor beta chain was seen repeatedly, ten times or more. Its antigen is still unknown. Each CDR3 protein is one row after TCRdb ran MiXCR on the reads. Among roughly 500,000 distinct CDR3 sequences, 25% to 35% were seen once, and the ten largest hold 17%. Germline lookup yields CDR1 SGHTA and CDR2 FQGNSA. The CDR3 is made up of 16 amino acids. Trimming left V 5 bases short and J 2 bases short, with 19 bases between. This sample stems from a study of T cell repertoires in cytomegalovirus infection. Study information: An indication of both CMV infection and matching HLA type came from public TCR beta signatures.

The study's findings and limits: Carriage of CMV together with the relevant HLA was identifiable through cumulative public TCR beta family frequency.

Source: cultured PBMCs, taken from culture after CMV antigen stimulation. The J gene is TRBJ2-7, the V gene TRBV7-2, with D maybe TRBD1 (7 bases). This sequence originates from a human donor in good health (CMV status not recorded). Some clones in this sample may be carry-over from other donors' samples. The CDR3 sequence: CASSHDSGDRPYEQYF. The CDR3 coding sequence is TGTGCCAGCAGCCACGATTCGGGGGACAGACCCTACGAGCAGTACTTC.